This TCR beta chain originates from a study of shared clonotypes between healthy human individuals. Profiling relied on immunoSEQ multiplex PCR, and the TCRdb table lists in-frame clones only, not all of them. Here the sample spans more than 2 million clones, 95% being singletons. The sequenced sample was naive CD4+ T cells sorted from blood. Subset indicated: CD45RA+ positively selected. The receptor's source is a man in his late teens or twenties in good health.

The CDR3 region has the DNA TGTGCCAGCAGCTCGGGACAGGGAGGCGCTTACGAGCAGTACTTC. Translated: CASSSGQGGAYEQYF. The chain joins TRBV9 to TRBJ2-7; 9 positions match TRBD1. With V trimmed by 4 bases and J by 4 bases, 9 bases remained unmatched. This CDR3 is built from 15 residues. Germline V gene data show CDR1 as SGDLS and CDR2 as YYNGEE.